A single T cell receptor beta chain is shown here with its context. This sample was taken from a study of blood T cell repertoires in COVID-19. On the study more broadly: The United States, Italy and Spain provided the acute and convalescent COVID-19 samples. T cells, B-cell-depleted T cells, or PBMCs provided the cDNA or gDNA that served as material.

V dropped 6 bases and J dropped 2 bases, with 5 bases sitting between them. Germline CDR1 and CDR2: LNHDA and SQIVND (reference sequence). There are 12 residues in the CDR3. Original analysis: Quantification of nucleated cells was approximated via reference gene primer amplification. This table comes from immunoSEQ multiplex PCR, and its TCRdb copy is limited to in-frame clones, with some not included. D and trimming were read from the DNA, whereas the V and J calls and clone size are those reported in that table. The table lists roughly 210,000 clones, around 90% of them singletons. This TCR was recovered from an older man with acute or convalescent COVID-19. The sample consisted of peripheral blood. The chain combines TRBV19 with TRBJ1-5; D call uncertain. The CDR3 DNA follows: TGTGCCAGTAGACACCGCAATCAGCCCCAGCATTTT. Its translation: CASRHRNQPQHF.